This T cell receptor beta chain was recorded in a study of OX40 agonist ivuxolimab in advanced cancers. For the study at large: Participants, 80% to 90% male, averaged around 60 years of age, ranging from roughly 20 to 80.

This CDR3 comprises 15 residues. Germline trimming cut 3 bases from V and 2 bases from J; bases unmatched to any gene: 5. The germline gives CDR1 SGDLS, CDR2 YYNGEE. Samples were taken at baseline and on day 1 of cycles 4 and 7. Clones were read by immunoSEQ multiplex PCR, and TCRdb kept only the in-frame ones, dropping some. Among around 20,000 clones listed, around 81% were seen once. The V gene is TRBV9, the J gene TRBJ2-3; 8 nucleotides match TRBD1. The sample here was CD4+ or CD8+ T cells sorted from blood, taken in a trial of the OX40 agonist ivuxolimab. The receptor was isolated from an adult with an advanced solid tumor such as melanoma, head and neck, liver or kidney cancer. CDR3 protein: CASSDGTGDTDTQYF. As DNA, the CDR3 is TGTGCCAGCAGCGATGGGACAGGCGACACAGATACGCAGTATTTT.